This T cell receptor beta chain was observed in a study of T-cell reconstitution after alpha-beta-depleted transplantation in children. This sample's TCRbeta library carried unique molecular identifier barcodes. One entry per CDR3 protein results from TCRdb running MiXCR on the PCR reads. In the table there are 350,000 to 500,000 distinct CDR3 sequences, roughly two fifths of which are singletons. The TCR sequence derives from a girl between 2 and 10 years old with aplastic anemia, due to receive a stem cell transplant. Sequenced here: PBMCs, sampled before TCRalphabeta/CD19-depleted stem cell transplant.

The CDR3 here is CASSQNRDRGSEKLFF. The CDR3 DNA follows: TGTGCCAGCAGCCAAAACCGGGACAGGGGAAGTGAAAAACTGTTTTTT. The J gene is TRBJ1-4, the V gene TRBV7-9; 10 nucleotides line up with TRBD1. The CDR3 has 16 amino acids. Germline V CDR1 and CDR2: SEHNR, FQNEAQ (reference sequence). The ends lost 5 bases at V and 7 bases at J; junction bases unmatched: 10.